A single sample gave rise to the 27 T cell receptor beta chains below, sequenced in a study of cytomegalovirus exposure and HLA in healthy donors. The PCR had 60 Vbeta and 13 Jbeta primers. Profiling relied on immunoSEQ multiplex PCR, and the TCRdb table lists in-frame clones only, not all of them. The top ten clones hold approximately 6% of a sample with some 150,000 clones, over 75% of them seen once. Sequenced input: PBMCs. These receptors were obtained from a man aged 25-45 years in good health and CMV-seropositive.

This sequence joins TRBV9 and TRBJ2-5; tentatively, D is TRBD2 (6 bases). Gene TRBJ2-7 matches the end of the DNA better, so the J call may be wrong. The CDR3 consists of 15 residues. Germline V gene lookup returns CDR1 SGDLS and CDR2 YYNGEE. The CDR3: CASSGNSGITYEQYF. In DNA form, the CDR3 reads TGTGCCAGCAGCGGAAATAGCGGAATAACCTACGAGCAGTACTTC.

V and J are TRBV11-2 and TRBJ2-3, with 9 nucleotides matching TRBD2. Germline V gene sequence: CDR1 SGHAT, CDR2 FQNNGV. The V segment lost 3 bases and the J segment 6 bases; nucleotides outside the gene matches: 7. The CDR3 runs to 15 residues. CDR3 sequence reads: CASSLALAGLDTQYF. The CDR3 DNA is TGTGCCAGCAGCTTGGCCCTAGCGGGATTGGATACGCAGTATTTT. Filled out from reference TRBV11-2 and TRBJ2-3, the complete variable domain reads EAGVAQSPRYKIIEKRQSVAFWCNPISGHATLYWYQQILGQGPKLLIQFQNNGVVDDSQLPKDRFSAERLKGVDSTLKIQPAKLEDSAVYLCASSLALAGLDTQYFGPGTRLTVL.

The rearrangement uses TRBV7-9 and TRBJ2-2; D not certain. Trimming removed 5 bases from V and 4 bases from J, with 14 bases in between. This CDR3 region has 15 residues. CDR1 is SEHNR, CDR2 FQNEAQ, per germline (reference sequence). DNA of the CDR3: TGTGCCAGCAGCCGCGGAAATAGACTCACCGGGGAGCTGTTTTTT. It is translated as CASSRGNRLTGELFF.

This sequence joins TRBV28 and TRBJ2-3; 8 bases fit TRBD2. Germline V gene lookup returns CDR1 MDHEN and CDR2 SYDVKM. The CDR3 has 15 amino acids. Losses at the gene ends were 7 bases for V and 0 bases for J; bases not matched to a gene: 6. The CDR3 DNA sequence: TGTGCCAGCACCCGAGCGGGGGCTAGCACAGATACGCAGTATTTT. It codes for CASTRAGASTDTQYF.

This rearrangement joins TRBV27 to TRBJ1-2; no clear D gene. Germline-derived CDR1 and CDR2 are MNHEY and SMNVEV (reference sequence). There are 14 residues in the CDR3. V was shortened by 0 bases and J by 4 bases, with 9 bases between the two germline ends. This chain's CDR3 is CASSLSAEVYGYTF. The CDR3 region has the DNA TGTGCCAGCAGTTTATCCGCAGAAGTCTATGGCTACACCTTC.

This rearrangement joins TRBV10-3 to TRBJ2-7, with D possibly TRBD1 on 5 matching bases. V was shortened by 2 bases and J by 1 base, with 12 bases between the two germline ends. Germline V gene data show CDR1 as ENHRY and CDR2 as SYGVKD. CDR3 length: 15 residues. DNA for the CDR3: TGTGCCATCAGTGAGATTTCAGGGTATTCCTACGAGCAGTACTTC. Its translation is CAISEISGYSYEQYF.

This clone was found a few times. The genes are TRBV13 and TRBJ2-5; D may be TRBD2 (6 bases). Trimming pared 5 bases from V and 2 bases from J, leaving 12 bases between. In germline, CDR1 is PRHDT, CDR2 FYEKMQ (reference sequence). The CDR3 spans 14 residues. The CDR3 reads CASSPNGGQETQYF. The CDR3 coding sequence is TGTGCCAGCAGCCCGAACGGGGGACAAGAGACCCAGTACTTC.

The chain has TRBV6-6 and TRBJ2-1; no clear D. The CDR3 has 12 residues. Trimming took off 3 bases at V and 7 bases at J, with 7 bases between the two ends. CDR1 and CDR2 (germline): MNHNY, SVGAGI (reference sequence). CDR3: CASSYSLNEQFF. The CDR3 nucleotides are TGTGCCAGCAGTTATTCTCTGAATGAGCAGTTCTTC.

This clone showed up many times. The chain's CDR3 is CASSEEGAPIYEQYF. Written as DNA, the CDR3 is TGTGCCAGCAGTGAGGAGGGGGCCCCGATCTACGAGCAGTACTTC. This sequence joins TRBV6-1 and TRBJ2-7; a weak D match, TRBD1 (7 bases). The V gene lost 3 bases and the J gene lost 3 bases, with 15 bases spanning the gap. Germline V gene sequence: CDR1 MNHNS, CDR2 SASEGT. The CDR3 runs 15 residues.

The chain recombines TRBV28 with TRBJ1-2, with 8 bases lining up with TRBD1. V gave up 6 bases and J gave up 6 bases; unmatched junction bases: 6. The length of the CDR3 is 13 residues. Germline V CDR1 and CDR2: MDHEN, SYDVKM. CDR3: CASRLDRGHGYTF. DNA of the CDR3: TGTGCCAGCAGGCTAGACAGGGGCCATGGCTACACCTTC.

The rearrangement links TRBV11-3 to TRBJ1-2, with D hard to call. CDR1 is SGHNT and CDR2 is YENEEA in the germline V gene. The CDR3 is 19 amino acids. Trimming stripped 5 bases from V and 0 bases from J, with 25 bases between. The CDR3 coding sequence is TGTGCCAGCAGCCTAAGTTCCGGGAAACGGATACCAGCTAACTATGGCTACACCTTC. This translates into CASSLSSGKRIPANYGYTF.

The rearrangement joins TRBV28 to TRBJ1-2; 7 bases agree with TRBD1. CDR1 and CDR2 (germline): MDHEN, SYDVKM. Losses at the gene ends were 6 bases for V and 7 bases for J; bases not matched to a gene: 14. The CDR3 is made up of 15 amino acids. The CDR3 nucleotides read TGTGCCAGCAGGATCGCGACAGGGCCATCCACTGGCTACACCTTC. It yields the protein CASRIATGPSTGYTF.

In this sample, this clone turned up once. The V gene is TRBV5-5, the J gene TRBJ2-3; 8 nucleotides line up with TRBD2. V was pared by 1 base and J by 8 bases, with 6 bases of the junction left unmatched. CDR3 length: 14 amino acids. Germline CDR1 is SGHKS and CDR2 is YYEKEE (reference sequence). For the CDR3, the DNA is TGTGCCAGCAGCTTGATTAGCGGGGTAGCTACGCAGTATTTT. It codes for CASSLISGVATQYF. The full variable domain, with the rest looked up from reference TRBV5-5 and TRBJ2-3, is DAGVTQSPTHLIKTRGQQVTLRCSPISGHKSVSWYQQVLGQGPQFIFQYYEKEERGRGNFPDRFSARQFPNYSSELNVNALLLGDSALYLCASSLISGVATQYFGPGTRLTVL.

This rearrangement joins TRBV18 to TRBJ2-7, with D tentatively TRBD1 (5 bases). Per germline, CDR1 KGHSH and CDR2 LQKENI. The CDR3 consists of 13 residues. The V gene lost 2 bases and the J gene lost 4 bases, with 9 bases spanning the gap. The CDR3 coding sequence is TGTGCCAGCTCACCATTACAGGATTACGAGCAGTACTTC. This encodes CASSPLQDYEQYF.

The rearrangement links TRBV19 to TRBJ1-4, with 10 bases that match TRBD1. J gave up 3 bases and V 5 bases, and 6 bases lay outside the gene matches. This CDR3 has 16 amino acids. In germline, CDR1 is LNHDA, CDR2 SQIVND (reference sequence). The CDR3 reads CASSGGQGIANEKLFF. The CDR3 DNA is TGTGCCAGTAGTGGGGGACAGGGGATTGCTAATGAAAAACTGTTTTTT.

The gene calls are TRBV4-1 and TRBJ2-7, with TRBD1 identical over 7 bases. Germline CDR1 MGHRA, CDR2 YSYEKL. V gave up 8 bases and J gave up 1 base; unmatched junction bases: 5. The length of the CDR3 is 13 residues. The CDR3 spells CASSGQLSYEQYF. DNA of the CDR3: TGCGCCAGCTCGGGACAGCTGTCCTACGAGCAGTACTTC.

This chain links TRBV5-1 with TRBJ2-1, with 8 bases that match TRBD2. The CDR3 loop spans 15 amino acids. CDR1 and CDR2 from the germline V gene are SGHRS and YFSETQ. V trimming: 3 bases; J trimming: 7 bases; junction bases outside the gene matches: 9. The CDR3 reads CASSYRTGGGNEQFF. In DNA form, the CDR3 reads TGCGCCAGCAGCTACCGGACGGGAGGGGGAAATGAGCAGTTCTTC.

This clone was seen a single time. The rearrangement joins TRBV15 to TRBJ2-7, with unresolved D. V lost 5 bases to trimming and J lost 9 bases, with 11 bases between them. The length of the CDR3 is 11 residues. CDR1 and CDR2 from the germline V gene are LNHNV and YYDKDF (reference sequence). CDR3 protein: CATSGREVQYF. As DNA, the CDR3 is TGTGCCACCAGCGGGCGCGAAGTGCAGTACTTC.

A single count supports this clone. This chain connects TRBV15 to TRBJ2-4; 9 nucleotides line up with TRBD2. The CDR3 length is 16 residues. Germline V gene sequence: CDR1 LNHNV, CDR2 YYDKDF (reference sequence). V trimming: 0 bases; J trimming: 7 bases; junction bases outside the gene matches: 7. CDR3: CATSRDLASGDNIQYF. The CDR3 DNA follows: TGTGCCACCAGCAGAGATCTTGCTAGCGGGGATAACATTCAGTACTTC.

The chain couples TRBV9 to TRBJ2-7; the match to TRBD1 covers 7 bases. Germline V gene lookup returns CDR1 SGDLS and CDR2 YYNGEE. V trimming: 0 bases; J trimming: 2 bases; junction bases outside the gene matches: 5. The CDR3 totals 15 residues. The CDR3 sequence is CASSVGGTAAYEQYF. CDR3 bases: TGTGCCAGCAGCGTAGGGGGGACAGCGGCCTACGAGCAGTACTTC.

This sequence joins TRBV4-1 and TRBJ2-2; perhaps TRBD2 as D (6 bases). The CDR3 extends over 14 amino acids. Trimming removed 3 bases at V and 4 bases at J, with 9 bases between. CDR1 is MGHRA and CDR2 is YSYEKL in the germline V gene. CDR3 residues: CASSQGLITGELFF. For the CDR3, the DNA is TGCGCCAGCAGCCAGGGACTGATCACCGGGGAGCTGTTTTTT.

The rearrangement uses TRBV11-2 and TRBJ1-1, with D unresolved. CDR1 and CDR2 (germline): SGHAT, FQNNGV. V was clipped by 1 base and J by 8 bases, with 8 bases between them. This CDR3 spans 12 amino acids. As DNA, the CDR3 is TGTGCCAGCAGCTTAGTATCGAGGGAAGCTTTCTTT. Amino acids: CASSLVSREAFF. The entire variable domain, with the rest obtained from reference TRBV11-2 and TRBJ1-1, is as follows: EAGVAQSPRYKIIEKRQSVAFWCNPISGHATLYWYQQILGQGPKLLIQFQNNGVVDDSQLPKDRFSAERLKGVDSTLKIQPAKLEDSAVYLCASSLVSREAFFGQGTRLTVV.

This chain connects TRBV6-4 to TRBJ2-1; 9 bases fit TRBD2. Germline CDR1 is MRHNA and CDR2 is SNTAGT. This CDR3 comprises 18 residues. Trimming removed 7 bases from V and 6 bases from J; junction bases left unmatched: 19. The CDR3 spells CASTQSQFSGSRGNEQFF. The CDR3 DNA reads TGTGCCAGCACTCAATCCCAGTTTAGCGGGAGTCGCGGCAATGAGCAGTTCTTC.

This clone was observed a handful of times. The chain combines TRBV5-1 with TRBJ2-1, with no clear D. Per the germline V gene, CDR1 is SGHRS and CDR2 is YFSETQ. The V end was cut by 0 bases, the J end by 2 bases, with 12 bases between. The CDR3 loop spans 16 amino acids. The CDR3 DNA reads as TGCGCCAGCAGCTTGGCCGATGCGGCGGCCTACAATGAGCAGTTCTTC. It yields the protein CASSLADAAAYNEQFF.

This rearrangement joins TRBV9 to TRBJ2-3; D not certain. The CDR3 covers 17 residues. Germline CDR1 and CDR2: SGDLS and YYNGEE. V shed 0 bases and J shed 2 bases, with 16 bases lying between them. CDR3 in amino acids: CASSVGATPSDTDTQYF. In DNA, the CDR3 is TGTGCCAGCAGCGTAGGCGCTACCCCCTCTGACACAGATACGCAGTATTTT. The full variable domain, rest sourced from reference TRBV9 and TRBJ2-3, is DSGVTQTPKHLITATGQRVTLRCSPRSGDLSVYWYQQSLDQGLQFLIQYYNGEERAKGNILERFSAQQFPDLHSELNLSSLELGDSALYFCASSVGATPSDTDTQYFGPGTRLTVL.

The V gene is TRBV7-2, the J gene TRBJ2-5; TRBD1 matches at 11 bases. CDR1 is SGHTA and CDR2 is FQGNSA in the germline V gene. CDR3 length: 18 amino acids. V lost 4 bases to trimming and J lost 4 bases; unmatched junction nucleotides: 14. This chain's CDR3 is CASSSPRDRGRIRETQYF. CDR3 nucleotides: TGTGCCAGCAGCTCACCTCGGGACAGGGGGAGGATTCGAGAGACCCAGTACTTC.

J is TRBJ1-5 and V is TRBV2; D is uncertain. V shed 5 bases and J shed 4 bases, with 18 bases lying between them. CDR3 size: 16 residues. Germline values: CDR1 SNHLY, CDR2 FYNNEI. CDR3 in amino acids: CASSLEVAGGNQPQHF. The CDR3 DNA reads as TGTGCCAGCAGTCTCGAGGTGGCGGGCGGTAATCAGCCCCAGCATTTT. Looking up the rest from reference TRBV2 and TRBJ1-5 gives the full variable domain: EPEVTQTPSHQVTQMGQEVILRCVPISNHLYFYWYRQILGQKVEFLVSFYNNEISEKSEIFDDQFSVERPDGSNFTLKIRSTKLEDSAMYFCASSLEVAGGNQPQHFGDGTRLSIL.